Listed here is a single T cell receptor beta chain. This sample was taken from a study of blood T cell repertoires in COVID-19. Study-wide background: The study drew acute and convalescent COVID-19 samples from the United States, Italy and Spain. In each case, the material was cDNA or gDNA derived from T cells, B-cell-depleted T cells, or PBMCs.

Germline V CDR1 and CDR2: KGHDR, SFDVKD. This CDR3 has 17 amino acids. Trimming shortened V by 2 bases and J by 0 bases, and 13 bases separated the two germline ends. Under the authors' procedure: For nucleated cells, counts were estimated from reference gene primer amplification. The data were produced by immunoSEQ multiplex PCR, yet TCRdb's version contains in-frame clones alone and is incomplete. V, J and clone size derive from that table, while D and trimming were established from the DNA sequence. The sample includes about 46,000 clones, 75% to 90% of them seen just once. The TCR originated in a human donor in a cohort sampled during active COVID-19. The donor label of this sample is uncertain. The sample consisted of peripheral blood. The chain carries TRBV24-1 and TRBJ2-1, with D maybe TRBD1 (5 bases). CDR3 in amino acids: CATSDSWTLSSYNEQFF. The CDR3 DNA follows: TGTGCCACCAGTGATTCTTGGACACTTAGCTCCTACAATGAGCAGTTCTTC.